The clone carrying this T cell receptor beta chain was seen many times. CDR3 length: 13 residues. Deletions cut 1 base from V and 2 bases from J, with 5 bases between. CDR1 and CDR2 (germline): SGHTA, FQGNSA. These data belong to a study of molecular identifiers for immune sequencing clone quantification. The CD8+CD4-CCR7+CD45RA+ phenotype defined the sorted naive CD8 T cells. TCRdb reprocessed the PCR reads via MiXCR and lists one record per CDR3 protein. The sample includes 490,000 or so distinct CDR3 sequences, about a quarter of them seen just once. The clonotype was recovered from a human donor in good health. Some libraries in this study had Jurkat cell RNA spiked in. The rearrangement joins TRBV7-2 to TRBJ2-5, with D uncertain. The sequenced sample consisted of naive CD8+ T cells from blood, with Jurkat cell RNA spiked in. Subset defined: FACS-sorted CD8+CD4-CCR7+CD45RA+ naive T cells. The CDR3 bases are TGTGCCAGCAGCTTAGAGCCGCAAGAGACCCAGTACTTC. Translated, it gives CASSLEPQETQYF.